This T cell receptor beta chain was profiled in a study of blood T cells in healthy people across ages. Study-level results: Expanded clonotype shifts may have been confounded, as the donors had an unknown CMV status.

For this clonotype: Its antigen is not identified.

Each sample yielded at least 6 million isolated PBMCs. RNA extraction gave at least 5.5 micrograms of total RNA per sample. Germline V gives CDR1 LGHDT, CDR2 YNNKEL (reference sequence). The CDR3 runs to 16 residues. Trimming pared 1 base from V and 8 bases from J, leaving 15 bases between. A second PCR, run for roughly 7 to 12 cycles, used a sample-barcoded 5' primer plus a J-beta primer mix. TCRdb called the 5' RACE reads again in MiXCR, with one record for every CDR3 protein. The sample has some 320,000 distinct CDR3 sequences; 27% are singletons. The specimen was blood. V and J are TRBV3-1 and TRBJ1-6, with D uncertain. The clonotype was recovered from a woman in her 70s in good health. This CDR3 is CASSQGSGWGYSPLHF. The CDR3 DNA is TGTGCCAGCAGCCAAGGTTCGGGCTGGGGTTATTCACCCCTCCACTTT.